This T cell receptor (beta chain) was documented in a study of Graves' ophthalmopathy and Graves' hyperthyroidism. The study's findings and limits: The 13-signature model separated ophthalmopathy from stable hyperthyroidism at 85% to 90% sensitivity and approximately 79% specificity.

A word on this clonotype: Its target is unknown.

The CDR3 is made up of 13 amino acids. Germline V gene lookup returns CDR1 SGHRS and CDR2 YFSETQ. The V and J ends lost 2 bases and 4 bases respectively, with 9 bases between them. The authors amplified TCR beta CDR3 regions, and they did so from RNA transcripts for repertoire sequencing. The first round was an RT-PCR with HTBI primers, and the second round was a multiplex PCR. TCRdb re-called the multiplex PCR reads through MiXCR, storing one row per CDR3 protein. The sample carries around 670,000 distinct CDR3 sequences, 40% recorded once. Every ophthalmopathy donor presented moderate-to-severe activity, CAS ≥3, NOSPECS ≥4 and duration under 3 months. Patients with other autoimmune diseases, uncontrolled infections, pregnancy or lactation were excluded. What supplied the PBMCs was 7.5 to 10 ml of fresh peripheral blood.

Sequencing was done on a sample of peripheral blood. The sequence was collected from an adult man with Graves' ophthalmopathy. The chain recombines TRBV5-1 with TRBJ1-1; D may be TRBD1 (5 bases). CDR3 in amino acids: CASSFGTSTEAFF. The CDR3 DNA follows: TGCGCCAGCAGCTTCGGGACGTCCACTGAAGCTTTCTTT.